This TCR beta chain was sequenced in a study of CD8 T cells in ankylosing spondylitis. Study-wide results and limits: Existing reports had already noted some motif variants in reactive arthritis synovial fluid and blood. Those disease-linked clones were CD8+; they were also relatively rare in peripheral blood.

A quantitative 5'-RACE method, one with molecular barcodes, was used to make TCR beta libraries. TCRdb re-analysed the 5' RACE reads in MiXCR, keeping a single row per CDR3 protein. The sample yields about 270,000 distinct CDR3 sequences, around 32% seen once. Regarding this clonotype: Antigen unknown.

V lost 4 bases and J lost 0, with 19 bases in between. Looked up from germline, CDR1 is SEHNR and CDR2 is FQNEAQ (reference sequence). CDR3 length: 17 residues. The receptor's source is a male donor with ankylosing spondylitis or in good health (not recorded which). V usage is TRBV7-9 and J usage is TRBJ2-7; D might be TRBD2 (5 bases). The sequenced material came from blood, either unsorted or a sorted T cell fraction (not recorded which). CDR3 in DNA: TGTGCCAGCAGCTGGGGAACTAGTCCCTCACGCTCCTACGAGCAGTACTTC. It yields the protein CASSWGTSPSRSYEQYF.